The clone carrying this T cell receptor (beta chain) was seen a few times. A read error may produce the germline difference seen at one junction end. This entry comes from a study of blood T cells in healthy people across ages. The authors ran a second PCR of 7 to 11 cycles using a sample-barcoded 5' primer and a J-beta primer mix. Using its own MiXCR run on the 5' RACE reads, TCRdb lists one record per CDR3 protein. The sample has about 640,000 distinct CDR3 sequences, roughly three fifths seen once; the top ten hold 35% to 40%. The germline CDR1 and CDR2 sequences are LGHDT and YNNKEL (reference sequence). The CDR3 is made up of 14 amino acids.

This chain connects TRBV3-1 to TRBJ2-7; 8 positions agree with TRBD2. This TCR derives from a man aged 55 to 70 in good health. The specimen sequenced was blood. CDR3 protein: CAGSLTSGSYEQYF. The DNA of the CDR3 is TGTGCCGGCAGCCTTACTAGCGGCTCCTACGAGCAGTACTTC.